The next 28 T cell receptor beta chains were all read from a single sample in a study of blood T cell repertoires in COVID-19. Some clones are missing from TCRdb's copy, which holds only in-frame ones; the method was immunoSEQ multiplex PCR. The sample has around 250,000 clones; more than 70% are singletons. The sequencing input was peripheral blood. These receptors were obtained from a man older than 75 with acute or convalescent COVID-19.

The chain employs TRBV11-2 and TRBJ1-4; TRBD1 matches 7 bases. This CDR3 has 14 amino acids. The ends lost 5 bases at V and 7 bases at J; junction bases unmatched: 7. Germline CDR1 and CDR2: SGHAT and FQNNGV. CDR3 nucleotides: TGTGCCAGCAGCCATACAGGGGTGGGTGAAAAACTGTTTTTT. Translated: CASSHTGVGEKLFF.

The chain combines TRBV7-9 with TRBJ2-2; 8 bases agree with TRBD2. V trimming: 4 bases; J trimming: 6 bases; junction bases outside the gene matches: 7. The CDR3 runs 15 residues. The V gene's germline CDR1 is SEHNR and CDR2 FQNEAQ (reference sequence). CDR3 protein: CASSSKAGEAGELFF. CDR3 coding DNA: TGTGCCAGCAGCTCCAAAGCGGGAGAGGCCGGGGAGCTGTTTTTT.

V gene TRBV7-9 combines with J gene TRBJ1-2; perhaps TRBD1 as D (5 bases). CDR1 and CDR2 (germline): SEHNR, FQNEAQ (reference sequence). Between the trimmed V and J ends, which lost 1 base and 4 bases, there was a span of 13 bases. The CDR3 spans 15 residues. The CDR3 DNA reads TGTGCCAGCAGCTTAGGTTTGGGTGGGGCCTATGGCTACACCTTC. It specifies CASSLGLGGAYGYTF.

V and J are TRBV18 and TRBJ1-5; no clear D gene. The CDR3 loop spans 13 amino acids. The ends were cut back, 3 bases at V and 4 bases at J, with 7 bases in the middle. Germline V gene lookup returns CDR1 KGHSH and CDR2 LQKENI. CDR3 bases: TGTGCCAGCTCACCCGCAGATAATCAGCCCCAGCATTTT. The encoded protein is CASSPADNQPQHF.

This chain connects TRBV5-1 to TRBJ1-2; 10 bases line up with TRBD1. V shed 3 bases and J 3 bases; nucleotides not matched to a gene: 8. Germline CDR1 and CDR2: SGHRS and YFSETQ. The CDR3 extends over 16 amino acids. CDR3 coding DNA: TGCGCCAGCAGCTCATCTCGGACAGGGGGTGACTATGGCTACACCTTC. It codes for CASSSSRTGGDYGYTF.

V usage is TRBV6-2 or TRBV6-3 and J usage is TRBJ2-3, with 8 positions matching TRBD2. Losses at the gene ends were 2 bases for V and 4 bases for J; bases not matched to a gene: 5. CDR3 size: 15 residues. Germline V gene lookup returns CDR1 MNHEY and CDR2 SVGEGT. CDR3 in amino acids: CASSYGLASADTQYF. The DNA of the CDR3 is TGTGCCAGCAGTTACGGACTAGCTTCAGCAGATACGCAGTATTTT.

This clone appeared a single time. DNA for the CDR3: TGTGCCAGCAGTTACGAGAGAGGGCAGCCCCAGCATTTT. This sequence encodes CASSYERGQPQHF. The chain carries TRBV6-6 and TRBJ1-5; the D is unclear. Germline V gives CDR1 MNHNY, CDR2 SVGAGI (reference sequence). Trimming stripped 2 bases from V and 7 bases from J, with 9 bases between. This CDR3 comprises 13 residues.

In regard to this clone: The sample carries other DNA sequences with the same CDR3. This chain joins TRBV29-1 and TRBJ2-7; 10 nucleotides line up with TRBD1. The CDR3 contains 14 residues. Germline assignment: CDR1 SQVTM and CDR2 ANQGSEA. The trim removed 4 bases at V and 2 bases at J, leaving 5 bases unmatched. DNA for the CDR3: TGCAGCGTTGGGGACAGGGGCCTTCCCTACGAGCAGTACTTC. This encodes CSVGDRGLPYEQYF.

The genes are TRBV28 and TRBJ1-5; D might be TRBD1 (6 bases). This CDR3 spans 13 amino acids. Trimming stripped 8 bases from V and 0 bases from J, with 8 bases between. The germline V gene encodes CDR1 MDHEN and CDR2 SYDVKM. CDR3 loop: CASDRYSNQPQHF. In DNA, the CDR3 is TGTGCCAGCGACAGGTATAGCAATCAGCCCCAGCATTTT.

The V call is TRBV10-3, the J call TRBJ1-3, with 7 bases identical to TRBD1. Germline V gene sequence: CDR1 ENHRY, CDR2 SYGVKD. V lost 4 bases, J lost 4 bases, and 7 bases stayed unmatched. This CDR3 region has 15 residues. CDR3 DNA: TGTGCCATCAGTGCGAGACAGGGTTCCGGAAACACCATATATTTT. This gives the protein CAISARQGSGNTIYF.

The gene calls are TRBV28 and TRBJ1-6; maybe TRBD1 (6 bases). Germline lookup yields CDR1 MDHEN and CDR2 SYDVKM. V lost 7 bases to trimming and J lost 3 bases, with 28 bases between them. The CDR3 length is 20 residues. The CDR3 sequence: CASNPDRSPSFPNYNSPLHF. The CDR3 bases are TGTGCCAGCAACCCGGACAGATCCCCCTCTTTCCCAAACTATAATTCACCCCTCCACTTT. Together with reference TRBV28 and TRBJ1-6, the CDR3 gives the full variable domain: DVKVTQSSRYLVKRTGEKVFLECVQDMDHENMFWYRQDPGLGLRLIYFSYDVKMKEKGDIPEGYSVSREKKERFSLILESASTNQTSMYLCASNPDRSPSFPNYNSPLHFGNGTRLTVT.

This clone showed up just a few times. The chain employs TRBV19 and TRBJ2-7; a weak D match, TRBD2 (7 bases). Trimming removed 7 bases at V and 2 bases at J, with 24 bases between. The CDR3 consists of 17 residues. Germline values: CDR1 LNHDA, CDR2 SQIVND (reference sequence). CDR3 in amino acids: CASTPQLGGRGAYEQYF. CDR3 DNA sequence: TGTGCCAGTACCCCTCAATTGGGGGGGCGGGGAGCCTACGAGCAGTACTTC.

The CDR3 DNA sequence: TGTGCCAGCAGAAACAGGGGGTTTGGCTACACCTTC. It specifies CASRNRGFGYTF. This chain links TRBV6-5 with TRBJ1-2; 8 positions match TRBD1. CDR1 and CDR2 (germline): MNHEY, SVGAGI. Trimming removed 6 bases from V and 7 bases from J; junction bases left unmatched: 4. CDR3 size: 12 residues.

The chain combines TRBV12-2 with TRBJ2-5; the tabulated D call, TRBD1, remains unverified against the DNA. TRBV12-2 is described as a pseudogene. There are 17 residues in the CDR3. The CDR3 region is CASRLEGPGQLQETQYF. The DNA of the CDR3 is TGTGCAAGTCGCTTAGAGGGACCGGGACAGTTACAAGAGACCCAGTACTTC.

The V call is TRBV6-4, the J call TRBJ2-1, with 7 bases matching TRBD1. V trimming: 5 bases; J trimming: 9 bases; junction bases outside the gene matches: 13. The CDR3 is 15 amino acids. CDR1 is MRHNA and CDR2 is SNTAGT in the germline V gene. CDR3 protein: CASSPLWVAGGEQFF. CDR3 sequence (DNA): TGTGCCAGCAGTCCCCTCTGGGTGGCAGGGGGTGAGCAGTTCTTC.

V is TRBV6-5 and J is TRBJ2-7; 10 bases agree with TRBD2. Germline V gene lookup returns CDR1 MNHEY and CDR2 SVGAGI. The CDR3 totals 16 residues. The V segment lost 4 bases and the J segment 4 bases; nucleotides outside the gene matches: 10. The CDR3 DNA sequence: TGTGCCAGCAGTTCCAGAGCGGGGGGGCTCTCGTACGAGCAGTACTTC. This translates into CASSSRAGGLSYEQYF.

The chain recombines TRBV5-4 with TRBJ2-6; D gene uncertain. The CDR3 is 17 residues long. V gave up 0 bases and J gave up 0 bases, with 10 bases separating them. Germline V gene sequence: CDR1 SGHNT, CDR2 YYREEE (reference sequence). The DNA for the CDR3 is TGTGCCAGCAGCTTGGATAAAATTTCCTCTGGGGCCAACGTCCTGACTTTC. Its translation is CASSLDKISSGANVLTF.

The chain joins TRBV19 to TRBJ1-3, with D unresolved. Germline loops: CDR1 LNHDA, CDR2 SQIVND (reference sequence). V shed 4 bases and J shed 0 bases, with 7 bases lying between them. This CDR3 has 14 residues. The CDR3 sequence is CASSRGSSGNTIYF. The CDR3 DNA reads as TGTGCCAGTAGTAGAGGCAGCTCTGGAAACACCATATATTTT.

In DNA, the CDR3 is TGTGCCAGCAGTGAGGTATGGGGGGACGGCTACACCTTC. The encoded protein is CASSEVWGDGYTF. The chain has TRBV2 and TRBJ1-2; D might be TRBD1 (5 bases). This CDR3 spans 13 amino acids. V was cut by 3 bases and J by 8 bases, with 13 bases left in between. The V gene's germline CDR1 is SNHLY and CDR2 FYNNEI.

V gene TRBV3-1 (or the pseudogene TRBV3-2) combines with J gene TRBJ1-2; D uncertain. Looked up from germline, CDR1 is LGHDT and CDR2 is YNNKEL (reference sequence). The CDR3 sequence is 17 residues long. V was shortened by 0 bases and J by 7 bases, with 21 bases between the two germline ends. As DNA, the CDR3 is TGTGCCAGCAGCCAAGATGTCACAGCTCCCTTCAAAGGTGGCTACACCTTC. Translated, it gives CASSQDVTAPFKGGYTF.

J is TRBJ1-5 and V is TRBV11-2; D ambiguous. The CDR3 consists of 14 residues. Germline V gives CDR1 SGHAT, CDR2 FQNNGV. Trimming pared 0 bases from V and 6 bases from J, leaving 9 bases between. The CDR3 nucleotides read TGTGCCAGCAGCTTAGATCCCCACAGTCAGCCCCAGCATTTT. Protein: CASSLDPHSQPQHF.

The chain uses TRBV27 and TRBJ2-2, with D unclear. Germline V lookup: CDR1 MNHEY, CDR2 SMNVEV (reference sequence). The CDR3 spans 15 residues. Deletions cut 7 bases from V and 0 bases from J, with 12 bases between. CDR3 sequence reads: CASINSRANTGELFF. CDR3 coding DNA: TGTGCCAGCATCAACTCTCGGGCGAACACCGGGGAGCTGTTTTTT.

The chain uses TRBV5-1 and TRBJ2-2; 9 bases align to TRBD1. V lost 7 bases to trimming and J lost 8 bases; unmatched junction nucleotides: 12. Germline V gene data show CDR1 as SGHRS and CDR2 as YFSETQ. The CDR3 spans 15 residues. The DNA for the CDR3 is TGCGCCAGCGGCCGGGGACAGGGCGTTTCTGGGGAGCTGTTTTTT. It is translated as CASGRGQGVSGELFF.

J is TRBJ2-1 and V is TRBV19, with D perhaps matching TRBD2 (5 bases). CDR3 length equals 16 residues. Germline V gene sequence: CDR1 LNHDA, CDR2 SQIVND (reference sequence). Trimming stripped 3 bases from V and 0 bases from J, with 12 bases between. CDR3 region: CASSMIARSSYNEQFF. In DNA, the CDR3 is TGTGCCAGTAGTATGATAGCGCGGAGCTCCTACAATGAGCAGTTCTTC.

V gene TRBV10-3 combines with J gene TRBJ1-1; no reliable D call. The length of the CDR3 is 13 residues. Germline V gene sequence: CDR1 ENHRY, CDR2 SYGVKD. The V and J ends lost 3 bases and 1 base respectively, with 6 bases between them. Here the CDR3 reads CAISDGQNTEAFF. The DNA for the CDR3 is TGTGCCATCAGTGATGGGCAGAACACTGAAGCTTTCTTT.

The chain recombines TRBV12-3 or TRBV12-4 with TRBJ1-3; a weak D match, TRBD1 (6 bases). The CDR3 has 13 residues. V dropped 5 bases and J dropped 3 bases, with 8 bases sitting between them. DNA for the CDR3: TGTGCCAGCAGTCCAGGGGTTGGAAACACCATATATTTT. This codes for CASSPGVGNTIYF.

To note about this clone: The junction departs from the called germline gene at one end, perhaps through a read error. The chain combines TRBV29-1 with TRBJ1-4, with D uncertain. CDR1 and CDR2 (germline): SQVTM, ANQGSEA. The CDR3 loop spans 13 amino acids. The CDR3 coding sequence is TGCAGCGTTCAAGATACAACTAATGAAAAACTGTTTTTT. Protein: CSVQDTTNEKLFF.

This clone showed up just once. The chain joins TRBV5-5 to TRBJ1-5; D call uncertain. CDR3 length: 14 amino acids. V was pared by 0 bases and J by 4 bases, with 8 bases between. The germline V gene has CDR1 SGHKS and CDR2 YYEKEE (reference sequence). The CDR3 sequence: CASSLGGINQPQHF. CDR3 DNA: TGTGCCAGCAGCTTGGGAGGGATAAATCAGCCCCAGCATTTT.